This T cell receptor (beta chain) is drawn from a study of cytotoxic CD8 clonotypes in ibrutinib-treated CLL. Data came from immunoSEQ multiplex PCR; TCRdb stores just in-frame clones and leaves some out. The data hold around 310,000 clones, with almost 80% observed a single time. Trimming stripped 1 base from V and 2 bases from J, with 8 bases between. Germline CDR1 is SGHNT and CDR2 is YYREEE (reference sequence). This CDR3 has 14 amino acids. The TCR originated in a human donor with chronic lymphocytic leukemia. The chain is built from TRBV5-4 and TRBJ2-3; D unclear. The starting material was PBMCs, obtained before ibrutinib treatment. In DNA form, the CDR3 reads TGTGCCAGCAGCTTGCTGCAATACACAGATACGCAGTATTTT. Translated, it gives CASSLLQYTDTQYF.